This T cell receptor (beta chain) was recovered during a study of blood T cell repertoires in COVID-19. TCRdb's table, derived via immunoSEQ multiplex PCR, lists solely in-frame clones and lacks some. The table includes 150,000 to 200,000 clones, approximately 85% detected once. In Cohort 3, a recovered donor had either two negative PCRs, clearance, or symptom resolution. With V trimmed by 5 bases and J by 3 bases, 1 base remained unmatched. The CDR3 covers 13 residues. Per the germline V gene, CDR1 is SGHRS and CDR2 is YFSETQ. The sample was PBMCs or T cells enriched from blood (not recorded which). The chain links TRBV5-1 to TRBJ2-3, with 9 bases matching TRBD1. This sequence originates from a woman under 30 who had recovered from COVID-19. Here the CDR3 reads CASRGQGTDTQYF. The CDR3 DNA sequence: TGCGCCAGCAGGGGACAGGGAACAGATACGCAGTATTTT.